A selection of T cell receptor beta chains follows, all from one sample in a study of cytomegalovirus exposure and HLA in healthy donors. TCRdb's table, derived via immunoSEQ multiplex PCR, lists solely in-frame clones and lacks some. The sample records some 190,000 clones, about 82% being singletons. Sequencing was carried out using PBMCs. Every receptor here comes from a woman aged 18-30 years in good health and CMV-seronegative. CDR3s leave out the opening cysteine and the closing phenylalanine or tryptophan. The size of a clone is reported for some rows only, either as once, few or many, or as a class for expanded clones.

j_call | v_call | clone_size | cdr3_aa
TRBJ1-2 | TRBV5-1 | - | ASRGQADLSGYT
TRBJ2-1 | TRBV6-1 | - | ASRVEDWMGNEQF
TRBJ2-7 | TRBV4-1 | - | ASSPQGGVYEQY
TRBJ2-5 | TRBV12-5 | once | ATKGGGGPQETQY
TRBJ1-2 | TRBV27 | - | ASSREPGQVLDGYT
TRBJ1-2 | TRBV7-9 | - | ASSLSGGYGYT
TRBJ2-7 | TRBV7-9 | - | ASSIDLWGTSSYEQY
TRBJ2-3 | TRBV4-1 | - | ASSLTGLGTDTQY
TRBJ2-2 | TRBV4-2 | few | ASSARLAGDPTGELF
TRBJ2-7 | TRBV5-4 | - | ASSHRDRTYEQY
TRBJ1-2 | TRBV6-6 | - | ASEEGYGYT
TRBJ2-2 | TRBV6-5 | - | ASRRGVDTGELF
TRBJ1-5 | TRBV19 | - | ASSPLLAGDQPQH
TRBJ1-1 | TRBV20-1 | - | SARDTPGTF
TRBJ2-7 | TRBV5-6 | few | ASSSQRVSYEQY
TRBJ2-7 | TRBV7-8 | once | ASRDRGYEQY
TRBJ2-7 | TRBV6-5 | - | ASSRQGERTYEQY
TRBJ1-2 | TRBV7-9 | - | ASSLTLATGEDYGYT
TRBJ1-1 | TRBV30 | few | AWSRRGKNTEAF
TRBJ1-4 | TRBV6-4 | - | ASSRHGGGSEKLF
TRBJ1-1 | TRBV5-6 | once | ASSLDRTGMAF
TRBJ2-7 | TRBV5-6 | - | ASSFRDSPNGEQY